This TCR beta chain is from a study of beta chain features in type 1 diabetes. This CDR3 has 14 amino acids. With 6 bases clipped from V and 4 bases from J, the junction kept 6 bases outside the gene matches. The V gene's germline CDR1 is MNHEY and CDR2 SVGAGI. Isolated RNA was reverse transcribed in full, so expressed TCRB transcripts were sequenced. Libraries were prepared by immunoSEQ multiplex PCR; TCRdb keeps only in-frame clonotypes and omits some of them. The sample contains about 360,000 clones, roughly 13% of which appear only once. This chain joins TRBV6-5 and TRBJ1-5; TRBD1 aligns across 7 bases. The receptor was derived from a man aged 18 to 30 in good health. Material for sequencing was naive CD4+ T cells from blood. The CDR3 sequence: CASSRGTANQPQHF. CDR3 DNA sequence: TGTGCCAGCAGCCGGGGGACAGCTAATCAGCCCCAGCATTTT.